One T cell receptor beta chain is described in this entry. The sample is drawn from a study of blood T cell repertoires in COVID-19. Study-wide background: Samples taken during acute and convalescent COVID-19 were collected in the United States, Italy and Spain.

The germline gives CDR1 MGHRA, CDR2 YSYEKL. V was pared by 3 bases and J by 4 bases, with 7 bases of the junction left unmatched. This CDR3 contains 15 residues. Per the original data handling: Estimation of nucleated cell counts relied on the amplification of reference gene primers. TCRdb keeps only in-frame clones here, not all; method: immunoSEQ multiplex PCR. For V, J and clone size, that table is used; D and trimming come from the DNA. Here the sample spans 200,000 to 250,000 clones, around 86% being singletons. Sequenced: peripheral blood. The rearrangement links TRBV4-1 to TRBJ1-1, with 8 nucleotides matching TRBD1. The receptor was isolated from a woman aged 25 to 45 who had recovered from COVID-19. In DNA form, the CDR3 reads TGCGCCAGCAGCCAGCTAACAGGGGGAGGCACTGAAGCTTTCTTT. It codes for CASSQLTGGGTEAFF.